This T cell receptor (beta chain) was recovered during a study of blood T cell repertoires in COVID-19. In the study overall: Sources were T cells, B-cell-depleted T cells, or PBMCs; the material itself was cDNA or gDNA.

The CDR3 consists of 18 residues. V lost 1 base and J lost 3, with 20 bases in between. Germline CDR1 SGHVS, CDR2 FQNEAQ. Under the authors' procedure: Amplified reference gene primers provided the basis for estimating nucleated cell counts. Measured with immunoSEQ multiplex PCR; TCRdb has only the in-frame clones, and not every one. V, J and clone size derive from that table, while D and trimming were established from the DNA sequence. Of 79,000 or so clones detected, less than 90% appear once; the ten largest clones hold roughly a sixth. V usage is TRBV7-8 and J usage is TRBJ2-3; a weak D match, TRBD1 (7 bases). The origin of this receptor is a human donor in a cohort sampled during active COVID-19. The sample was peripheral blood. Here the CDR3 DNA reads TGTGCCAGCAGCTTAGAGGGACAGTGGGGACTTCGTACAGATACGCAGTATTTT. Protein sequence: CASSLEGQWGLRTDTQYF.